These T cell receptor beta chains were read from a single sample in a study of T cells in Graves' hyperthyroidism and ophthalmopathy. TCRdb independently ran MiXCR on the multiplex PCR reads; one entry per CDR3 protein. The sample gives fewer than 450,000 distinct CDR3 sequences, 11% to 15% of which show up once; 25% to 30% is in the top ten. Source material: blood. These receptors were obtained from a man in his fifties or sixties with Graves' ophthalmopathy. CDR3s include the opening cysteine and the closing phenylalanine or tryptophan. Each record gives: clone size, J gene, V gene, D gene, CDR3 DNA, CDR3 protein. D genes are given only for firm matches. A clone size is listed for some rows: how often the clone was seen (once, few, many), or a class if it is expanded.

clone_size: many
j_call: TRBJ1-4
v_call: TRBV6-2/TRBV6-3
d_call: TRBD1
cdr3_nt: TGTGCCACCTCCTTTGGACAGGGAAATGAAAAACTGTTTTTT
cdr3_aa: CATSFGQGNEKLFF

clone_size: few
j_call: TRBJ2-5
v_call: TRBV29-1
d_call: TRBD2
cdr3_nt: TGCAGCGCCAGCGGGGGGAAGGGGGAGACCCAGTACTTC
cdr3_aa: CSASGGKGETQYF

clone_size: NA
j_call: TRBJ2-7
v_call: TRBV5-1
d_call: NA
cdr3_nt: TGCGCCAGCAGCTTGGGGGGTATTGGGACCGAGCAGTACTTC
cdr3_aa: CASSLGGIGTEQYF

clone_size: NA
j_call: TRBJ1-5
v_call: TRBV6-1
d_call: TRBD1
cdr3_nt: TGTGCCAGCAGAGACCAGGGGGGGCGCGGTCAGCCCCAGCATTTT
cdr3_aa: CASRDQGGRGQPQHF

clone_size: many
j_call: TRBJ1-1
v_call: TRBV18
d_call: NA
cdr3_nt: TGTGCCAGCTCACCACAGGGCGTGACGAACACTGAAGCTTTCTTT
cdr3_aa: CASSPQGVTNTEAFF

clone_size: few
j_call: TRBJ2-3
v_call: TRBV7-6
d_call: TRBD2
cdr3_nt: TGTGCCAGCAGCTTTGTGGCTAGCGGGAGGGGTACAGATACGCAGTATTTT
cdr3_aa: CASSFVASGRGTDTQYF

clone_size: NA
j_call: TRBJ1-5
v_call: TRBV18
d_call: NA
cdr3_nt: TGTGCCAGCTCACTTAACAGGGACAATCAGCCCCAGCATTTT
cdr3_aa: CASSLNRDNQPQHF

clone_size: NA
j_call: TRBJ1-6
v_call: TRBV4-1
d_call: TRBD1
cdr3_nt: TGCGCCAGCAGCCAAGAGCGTGGACAGGGTTCACCCCTCCACTTT
cdr3_aa: CASSQERGQGSPLHF

clone_size: many
j_call: TRBJ2-5
v_call: TRBV20-1
d_call: TRBD2
cdr3_nt: TGCAGTGCTAGTTTAGCGGGAGGAAGTGGAGAGACCCAGTACTTC
cdr3_aa: CSASLAGGSGETQYF

clone_size: many
j_call: TRBJ2-7
v_call: TRBV9
d_call: NA
cdr3_nt: TGTGCCAGCAGCGTAGCCGCGGCGGGGAACGAGCAGTACTTC
cdr3_aa: CASSVAAAGNEQYF

clone_size: many
j_call: TRBJ2-7
v_call: TRBV30
d_call: NA
cdr3_nt: TGTGCCTGGAGTGTTGTGGAGGGGAACGAGCAGTACTTC
cdr3_aa: CAWSVVEGNEQYF

clone_size: few
j_call: TRBJ2-5
v_call: TRBV20-1
d_call: TRBD2
cdr3_nt: TGCAGTGCTAGACCCCTAGCGGGAGTCGGCGAGACCCAGTACTTC
cdr3_aa: CSARPLAGVGETQYF

clone_size: few
j_call: TRBJ2-7
v_call: TRBV19
d_call: TRBD1
cdr3_nt: TGTGCCAGTAGTATAGGTGACAGGGTCTTAGGCGCCTACGAGCAGTACTTC
cdr3_aa: CASSIGDRVLGAYEQYF

clone_size: many
j_call: TRBJ1-3
v_call: TRBV3-1
d_call: NA
cdr3_nt: TGTGCCAGCAGCCAACACGAAGGACAGCTCTCTGGAAACACCATATATTTT
cdr3_aa: CASSQHEGQLSGNTIYF

clone_size: few
j_call: TRBJ1-2
v_call: TRBV7-9
d_call: NA
cdr3_nt: TGTGCCAGCAGCTTCTTACTAAACTATGGCTACACCTTC
cdr3_aa: CASSFLLNYGYTF

clone_size: few
j_call: TRBJ2-1
v_call: TRBV19
d_call: TRBD2
cdr3_nt: TGTGCCAGTGGGCCCCTCAGCGGGAGTATTCACAATGAGCAGTTCTTC
cdr3_aa: CASGPLSGSIHNEQFF

clone_size: many
j_call: TRBJ2-1
v_call: TRBV3-1
d_call: NA
cdr3_nt: TGTGCCAGCAGCCAAGGAGTCGGAGCTTACAATGAGCAGTTCTTC
cdr3_aa: CASSQGVGAYNEQFF

clone_size: NA
j_call: TRBJ1-2
v_call: TRBV11-2
d_call: NA
cdr3_nt: TGTGCCAGCAGCTTAGTTCTTCGCCCCACAGGACCGGCCGTGGGCTACACCTTC
cdr3_aa: CASSLVLRPTGPAVGYTF

clone_size: few
j_call: TRBJ2-5
v_call: TRBV11-3
d_call: TRBD2
cdr3_nt: TGTGCCAGCGGCTCCTTGACTAGCGGGACAAGAGGAGAGACCCAGTACTTC
cdr3_aa: CASGSLTSGTRGETQYF

clone_size: many
j_call: TRBJ1-1
v_call: TRBV30
d_call: NA
cdr3_nt: TGTGCCTGGAAAACGACAAGCATGAACACTGAAGCTTTCTTT
cdr3_aa: CAWKTTSMNTEAFF

clone_size: NA
j_call: TRBJ1-4
v_call: TRBV6-4
d_call: NA
cdr3_nt: TGTGCCAGCAGTGGGTCTTACAGGGAGAATGAAAAACTGTTTTTT
cdr3_aa: CASSGSYRENEKLFF

clone_size: few
j_call: TRBJ2-1
v_call: TRBV7-9
d_call: NA
cdr3_nt: TGTGCCAGCAGCATGGACACAGACAATGAGCAGTTCTTC
cdr3_aa: CASSMDTDNEQFF

clone_size: many
j_call: TRBJ2-7
v_call: TRBV7-2
d_call: TRBD2
cdr3_nt: TGTGCCAGCAGCAAACCGGGACTAGCTTACGAGCAGTACTTC
cdr3_aa: CASSKPGLAYEQYF

clone_size: many
j_call: TRBJ1-2
v_call: TRBV18
d_call: NA
cdr3_nt: TGTGCCAGCTCACCGAACGGGGAGGGCTACACCTTC
cdr3_aa: CASSPNGEGYTF

clone_size: NA
j_call: TRBJ1-2
v_call: TRBV6-4
d_call: NA
cdr3_nt: TGTGCCAGCAGGATAATTGAGCGGGCCGCCATGAGGTACACCTTC
cdr3_aa: CASRIIERAAMRYTF

clone_size: many
j_call: TRBJ2-7
v_call: TRBV2
d_call: TRBD1
cdr3_nt: TGTGCCAGCAGTGAGGACAGGGGCGAGCAGTACTTC
cdr3_aa: CASSEDRGEQYF

clone_size: many
j_call: TRBJ2-3
v_call: TRBV2
d_call: NA
cdr3_nt: TGTGCCAGCAGTGACTTTGGGGCTAGGGCAGATACGCAGTATTTT
cdr3_aa: CASSDFGARADTQYF

clone_size: NA
j_call: TRBJ2-5
v_call: TRBV20-1
d_call: TRBD2
cdr3_nt: TGCAGTGCTCGGTACTCCGGGGCGGGGGACCAGTACTTC
cdr3_aa: CSARYSGAGDQYF

clone_size: many
j_call: TRBJ2-1
v_call: TRBV11-2
d_call: NA
cdr3_nt: TGTGCCAGCAGCCCGAACGCCTACAATGAGCAGTTCTTC
cdr3_aa: CASSPNAYNEQFF

clone_size: many
j_call: TRBJ2-1
v_call: TRBV12-3/TRBV12-4
d_call: TRBD2
cdr3_nt: TGTGCCAGCAGTCCTAGCGGGAGGGCCCCCCCCGAGCAGTTCTTC
cdr3_aa: CASSPSGRAPPEQFF

clone_size: many
j_call: TRBJ2-5
v_call: TRBV20-1
d_call: TRBD1
cdr3_nt: TGCAGTGCTAGGCTCGGGACAGGGCAAGAAGAGACCCAGTACTTC
cdr3_aa: CSARLGTGQEETQYF

clone_size: few
j_call: TRBJ2-2
v_call: TRBV7-9
d_call: TRBD1
cdr3_nt: TGTGCCAGTACGACAGGGTACAACGGGGAGCTGTTTTTT
cdr3_aa: CASTTGYNGELFF

clone_size: many
j_call: TRBJ2-5
v_call: TRBV20-1
d_call: NA
cdr3_nt: TGCAGTGCTAGGGGGCGCCGGAGCCAAGAGACCCAGTACTTC
cdr3_aa: CSARGRRSQETQYF

clone_size: many
j_call: TRBJ2-7
v_call: TRBV18
d_call: NA
cdr3_nt: TGTGCCAGCAGCCCCGGGACCTACGAGCAGTACTTC
cdr3_aa: CASSPGTYEQYF

clone_size: many
j_call: TRBJ1-1
v_call: TRBV6-1
d_call: NA
cdr3_nt: TGTGCCAGCAGTGAAACCCCCGGAAACACTGAAGCTTTCTTT
cdr3_aa: CASSETPGNTEAFF

clone_size: few
j_call: TRBJ1-1
v_call: TRBV29-1
d_call: TRBD1
cdr3_nt: TGCAGCGTTGGGACAGGATCATGGAACACTGAAGCTTTCTTT
cdr3_aa: CSVGTGSWNTEAFF

clone_size: many
j_call: TRBJ2-7
v_call: TRBV5-1
d_call: NA
cdr3_nt: TGCGCCAGCAGCACCGGGACACCGCCCTACGAGCAGTACTTC
cdr3_aa: CASSTGTPPYEQYF

clone_size: many
j_call: TRBJ2-1
v_call: TRBV20-1
d_call: TRBD2
cdr3_nt: TGCAGTGCAAAAAGGACTAGCGGGAGATACAATGAGCAGTTCTTC
cdr3_aa: CSAKRTSGRYNEQFF

clone_size: few
j_call: TRBJ2-5
v_call: TRBV6-1
d_call: TRBD1
cdr3_nt: TGTGCCAGCGGGGGACAGGGATTGGAGACCCAGTACTTC
cdr3_aa: CASGGQGLETQYF

clone_size: many
j_call: TRBJ2-7
v_call: TRBV7-3
d_call: NA
cdr3_nt: TGTGCCAGCAGCTTCCGACTGAGCTCCTACGAGCAGTACTTC
cdr3_aa: CASSFRLSSYEQYF

clone_size: NA
j_call: TRBJ2-7
v_call: TRBV9
d_call: NA
cdr3_nt: TGTGCCAGCAGCCCCAACCCCTCCTTCGAGGGTTGGGAGCAGTACTTC
cdr3_aa: CASSPNPSFEGWEQYF

clone_size: many
j_call: TRBJ1-1
v_call: TRBV3-1
d_call: TRBD1
cdr3_nt: TGTGCCAGCAGGACTTTTGGACAGGGGAACACTGAAGCTTTCTTT
cdr3_aa: CASRTFGQGNTEAFF

clone_size: few
j_call: TRBJ2-7
v_call: TRBV29-1
d_call: TRBD2
cdr3_nt: TGCAGCGTCATTAGCGGGAGGGTGGGGGAGCAGTACTTC
cdr3_aa: CSVISGRVGEQYF

clone_size: NA
j_call: TRBJ2-4
v_call: TRBV27
d_call: NA
cdr3_nt: TGTGCCAGCAGTCCCTCTAGGGATCAAAACATTCAGTACTTC
cdr3_aa: CASSPSRDQNIQYF

clone_size: many
j_call: TRBJ2-7
v_call: TRBV5-5
d_call: NA
cdr3_nt: TGTGCCAGCAGCTTGGTACGCAGTCGGGACGAGCAGTACTTC
cdr3_aa: CASSLVRSRDEQYF

clone_size: many
j_call: TRBJ1-2
v_call: TRBV20-1
d_call: NA
cdr3_nt: TGCAGTGCTAGAGATTTCACCACAAATTATGGCTACACCTTC
cdr3_aa: CSARDFTTNYGYTF